The clone carrying this TCR beta chain was recorded a few times. These data belong to a study of blood T cell repertoires in COVID-19. Study-wide background: Material from acute and convalescent COVID-19 was sourced from the United States, Italy and Spain. In each case, the material was cDNA or gDNA derived from T cells, B-cell-depleted T cells, or PBMCs.

V lost 7 bases and J lost 0, with 7 bases in between. The CDR3 is 14 residues long. CDR1 and CDR2 (germline): MNHEY, SVGAGI. Seattle patients were enrolled while actively infected and followed longitudinally. Per the study methods: Reference gene primers were amplified, and this amplification served to estimate nucleated cell counts. Profiled with immunoSEQ multiplex PCR; TCRdb holds only in-frame clones, not every one. The V and J calls and clone size were taken over from that table, and D and trimming were inferred from the DNA. The sample lists roughly 200,000 clones, roughly 92% occurring once. The V gene is TRBV6-5, the J gene TRBJ1-6; D is perhaps TRBD1 (6 bases). Sequenced sample: peripheral blood. The source of this sequence is a man aged 25-45 years with COVID-19, enrolled during active disease. The DNA of the CDR3 is TGTGCCAGCAAAGGGGGCTCCTATAATTCACCCCTCCACTTT. The encoded protein is CASKGGSYNSPLHF.